The T cell receptor beta chain described here comes from a study of PD-1 blockade in classical Hodgkin lymphoma. Study results and limitations: The study found complete responders had baseline diversity similar to newly diagnosed patients. TCR diversity rose significantly by C4D1 in CD4+ but not CD8+ cells. Anyone who began nivolumab under 1 year after ASCT was excluded.

All patients relapsed after autologous stem cell transplantation, and brentuximab vedotin exposure varied. Reported best responses ranged across complete response, partial response or progressive disease. A note on this clone: The target antigen is unknown.

Here immunoSEQ multiplex PCR was the method, and the copy in TCRdb shows in-frame clones only, minus some. The table shows roughly 40,000 clones, with about 72% occurring only once. Sequenced material: peripheral blood mononuclear cells (PBMCs), taken at baseline. This sequence was found in a human donor with classical Hodgkin lymphoma.

The CDR3: CASSPGTGGGVSNQPQHF. CDR3 nucleotide sequence: TGTGCCAGCAGCCCGGGGACAGGCGGGGGGGTTAGCAATCAGCCCCAGCATTTT. This chain uses TRBV28 with TRBJ1-5; 8 bases map to TRBD1. CDR1 is MDHEN, CDR2 SYDVKM, per germline. This CDR3 has 18 amino acids. V was clipped by 6 bases and J by 0 bases; unmatched bases: 13.